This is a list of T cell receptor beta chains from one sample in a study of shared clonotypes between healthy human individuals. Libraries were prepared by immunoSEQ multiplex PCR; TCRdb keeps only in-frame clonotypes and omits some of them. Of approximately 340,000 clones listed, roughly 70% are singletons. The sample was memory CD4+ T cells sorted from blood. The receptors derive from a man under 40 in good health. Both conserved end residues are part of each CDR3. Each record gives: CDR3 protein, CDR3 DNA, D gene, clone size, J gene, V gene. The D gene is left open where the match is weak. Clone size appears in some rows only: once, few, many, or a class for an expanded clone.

CDR3: CASSVGLAGGEETQYF
DNA: TGTGCCAGCAGCGTAGGGCTAGCGGGAGGGGAGGAGACCCAGTACTTC
D: TRBD2
size: NA
J: TRBJ2-5
V: TRBV9

CDR3: CASSGSSGRGTGELFF
DNA: TGTGCCAGCAGCGGCTCGAGCGGGAGAGGGACCGGGGAGCTGTTTTTT
D: TRBD2
size: NA
J: TRBJ2-2
V: TRBV5-4

CDR3: CASSYSLETQYF
DNA: TGTGCCAGCAGTTACTCGTTGGAGACCCAGTACTTC
D: NA
size: NA
J: TRBJ2-5
V: TRBV6-6

CDR3: CSGGEGRTEAFF
DNA: TGCAGCGGGGGAGAGGGGAGAACTGAAGCTTTCTTT
D: NA
size: NA
J: TRBJ1-1
V: TRBV29-1

CDR3: CASLQGQTSTGELFF
DNA: TGTGCCAGTCTTCAGGGGCAGACTAGCACCGGGGAGCTGTTTTTT
D: NA
size: NA
J: TRBJ2-2
V: TRBV6-1

CDR3: CATRGGVNDEQFF
DNA: TGTGCCACCCGAGGTGGAGTGAACGATGAGCAGTTCTTC
D: NA
size: NA
J: TRBJ2-1
V: TRBV28

CDR3: CSVEYRGGVHTGELFF
DNA: TGCAGCGTTGAATATCGGGGGGGTGTTCACACCGGGGAGCTGTTTTTT
D: TRBD2
size: NA
J: TRBJ2-2
V: TRBV29-1

CDR3: CASSLTRANEQFF
DNA: TGTGCCAGCAGCTTAACCAGGGCGAATGAGCAGTTCTTC
D: NA
size: NA
J: TRBJ2-1
V: TRBV7-2

CDR3: CASSAQGIADTQYF
DNA: TGTGCCAGCAGTGCACAGGGTATCGCAGATACGCAGTATTTT
D: NA
size: NA
J: TRBJ2-3
V: TRBV6-1

CDR3: CASSYQWDLRTYEQYF
DNA: TGTGCCAGCAGCTACCAATGGGATTTACGAACCTACGAGCAGTACTTC
D: NA
size: NA
J: TRBJ2-7
V: TRBV28

CDR3: CASSLTFPGGNEQFF
DNA: TGTGCCAGCAGCTTAACGTTTCCGGGCGGCAATGAGCAGTTCTTC
D: NA
size: NA
J: TRBJ2-1
V: TRBV7-3

CDR3: CASSGQGFGTDTQYF
DNA: TGTGCCAGCAGTGGACAGGGATTCGGCACAGATACGCAGTATTTT
D: TRBD1
size: many
J: TRBJ2-3
V: TRBV2

CDR3: CASSVSSGRLGEAKNIQYF
DNA: TGTGCCAGCAGCGTCTCTAGCGGGAGGCTGGGGGAGGCCAAAAACATTCAGTACTTC
D: TRBD2
size: NA
J: TRBJ2-4
V: TRBV9

CDR3: CASSYAGAGELFF
DNA: TGTGCCAGCAGTTACGCAGGTGCCGGGGAGCTGTTTTTT
D: NA
size: NA
J: TRBJ2-2
V: TRBV6-5

CDR3: CAIKLTGPDTGELFF
DNA: TGTGCCATCAAACTGACAGGGCCGGACACCGGGGAGCTGTTTTTT
D: TRBD1
size: NA
J: TRBJ2-2
V: TRBV10-3

CDR3: CASSPYEGPYEQYF
DNA: TGTGCCAGCAGCCCTTATGAGGGCCCCTACGAGCAGTACTTC
D: NA
size: NA
J: TRBJ2-7
V: TRBV7-9

CDR3: CATTQGSGNTIYF
DNA: TGTGCCACCACTCAGGGGTCTGGAAACACCATATATTTT
D: NA
size: NA
J: TRBJ1-3
V: TRBV15

CDR3: CASTQRRRETQYF
DNA: TGTGCCAGCACCCAGAGGAGAAGGGAGACCCAGTACTTC
D: NA
size: NA
J: TRBJ2-5
V: TRBV7-2

CDR3: CASNFKGSTEAFF
DNA: TGTGCCAGTAATTTCAAGGGGAGCACTGAAGCTTTCTTT
D: NA
size: NA
J: TRBJ1-1
V: TRBV19

CDR3: CASSIVGVNNEQFF
DNA: TGTGCCAGTAGTATAGTTGGGGTGAACAATGAGCAGTTCTTC
D: NA
size: NA
J: TRBJ2-1
V: TRBV19

CDR3: CASSLGASQETQYF
DNA: TGTGCCAGCAGCTTAGGGGCATCCCAAGAGACCCAGTACTTC
D: NA
size: NA
J: TRBJ2-5
V: TRBV11-3

CDR3: CASSPAGQAYNEQFF
DNA: TGTGCCAGCAGCCCGGCGGGACAGGCCTACAATGAGCAGTTCTTC
D: TRBD1
size: once
J: TRBJ2-1
V: TRBV7-3

CDR3: CAWSPWTVGRGTQYF
DNA: TGTGCCTGGAGTCCCTGGACAGTGGGGCGAGGGACCCAGTACTTC
D: NA
size: few
J: TRBJ2-5
V: TRBV30

CDR3: CASSLVFGSSEQFF
DNA: TGTGCCAGCAGCTTAGTCTTTGGGTCTAGTGAGCAGTTCTTC
D: NA
size: NA
J: TRBJ2-1
V: TRBV7-2